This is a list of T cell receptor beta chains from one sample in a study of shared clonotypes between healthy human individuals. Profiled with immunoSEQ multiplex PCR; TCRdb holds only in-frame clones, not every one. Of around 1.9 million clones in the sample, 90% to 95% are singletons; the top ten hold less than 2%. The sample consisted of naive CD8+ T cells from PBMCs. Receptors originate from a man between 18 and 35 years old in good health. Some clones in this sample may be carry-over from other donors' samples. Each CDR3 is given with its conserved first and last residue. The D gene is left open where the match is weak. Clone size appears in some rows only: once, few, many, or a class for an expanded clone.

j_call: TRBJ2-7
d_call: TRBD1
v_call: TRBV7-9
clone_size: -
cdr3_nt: TGTGCCAGCAGCACCGACAGGGACTACGAGCAGTACTTC
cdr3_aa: CASSTDRDYEQYF

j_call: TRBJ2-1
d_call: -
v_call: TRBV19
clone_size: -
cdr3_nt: TGTGCCAGCACGAAATCGGGTGAGCAGTTCTTC
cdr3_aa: CASTKSGEQFF

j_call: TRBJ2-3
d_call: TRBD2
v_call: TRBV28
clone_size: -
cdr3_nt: TGTGCCAGCAGTTTCCCGGGGGGGACTAGCGGGAGACTGGATAGCACAGATACGCAGTATTTT
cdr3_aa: CASSFPGGTSGRLDSTDTQYF

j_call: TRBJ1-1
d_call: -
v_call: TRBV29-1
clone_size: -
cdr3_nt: TGCAGCGCTCCTTACAGCACTGAAGCTTTCTTT
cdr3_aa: CSAPYSTEAFF

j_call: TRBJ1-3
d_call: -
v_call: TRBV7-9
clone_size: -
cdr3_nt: TGTGCCAGCAGCAAAACCGATACTATGGACAGAGCCTCTGGAAACACCATATATTTT
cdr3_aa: CASSKTDTMDRASGNTIYF

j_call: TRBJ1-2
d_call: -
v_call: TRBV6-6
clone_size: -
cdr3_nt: TGTGCCAGCACTCATAAATGGGGGGATGGCTACACCTTC
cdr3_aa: CASTHKWGDGYTF

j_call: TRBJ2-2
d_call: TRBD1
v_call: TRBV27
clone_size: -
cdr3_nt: TGTGCCAGCAGTTTACGGGACAGGAACACCGGGGAGCTGTTTTTT
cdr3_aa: CASSLRDRNTGELFF

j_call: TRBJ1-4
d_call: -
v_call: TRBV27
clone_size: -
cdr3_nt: TGTGCCAGCAGTTTACTCCGGACTGAAAAACTGTTTTTT
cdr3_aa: CASSLLRTEKLFF

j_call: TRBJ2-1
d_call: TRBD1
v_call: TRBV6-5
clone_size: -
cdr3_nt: TGTGCCAGCAGAAGGACAGGGGGGGACAATGAGCAGTTCTTC
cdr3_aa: CASRRTGGDNEQFF

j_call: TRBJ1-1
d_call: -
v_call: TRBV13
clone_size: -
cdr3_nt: TGTGCCAGCAGCTTAGCCGACGGGACGGAAGAAAACACTGAAGCTTTCTTT
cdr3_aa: CASSLADGTEENTEAFF

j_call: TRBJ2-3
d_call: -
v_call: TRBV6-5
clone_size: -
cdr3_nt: TGTGCCAGCAGTTACTCTTGGGATACGCAGTATTTT
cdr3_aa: CASSYSWDTQYF

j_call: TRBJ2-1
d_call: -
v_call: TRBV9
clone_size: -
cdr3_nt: TGTGCCAGCAGCCATACCCCCAATGAGCAGTTCTTC
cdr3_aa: CASSHTPNEQFF

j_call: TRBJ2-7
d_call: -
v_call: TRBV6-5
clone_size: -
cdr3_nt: TGTGCCAGCAGTTACTCTAGCGGAGAGGTAATCCACGAGCAGTACTTC
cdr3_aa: CASSYSSGEVIHEQYF

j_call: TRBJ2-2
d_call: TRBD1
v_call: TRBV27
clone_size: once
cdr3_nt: TGTGCCAGCAGTTACAGGGGTCCCGGGGAGCTGTTTTTT
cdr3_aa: CASSYRGPGELFF

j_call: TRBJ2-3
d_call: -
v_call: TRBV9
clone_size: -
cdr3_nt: TGTGCCAGCAGCGTAGTGGGGGGAACAGATACGCAGTATTTT
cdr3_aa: CASSVVGGTDTQYF

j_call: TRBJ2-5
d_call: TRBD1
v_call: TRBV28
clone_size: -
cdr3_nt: TGTGCCAGCAGACCATTGCGTCCCGGGACAGGTCAAGAGACCCAGTACTTC
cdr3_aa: CASRPLRPGTGQETQYF

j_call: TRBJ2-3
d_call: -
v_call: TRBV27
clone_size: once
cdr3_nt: TGTGCCAGCAGTAACCCAATTTACGCAGATACGCAGTATTTT
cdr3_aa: CASSNPIYADTQYF

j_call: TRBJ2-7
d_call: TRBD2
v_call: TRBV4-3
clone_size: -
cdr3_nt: TGCGCCAGCAGCCAAGATTCCCGAGCGGGAGGGTACGAGCAGTACTTC
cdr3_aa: CASSQDSRAGGYEQYF

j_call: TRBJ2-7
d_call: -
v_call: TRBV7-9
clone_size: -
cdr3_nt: TGTGCCAGCAGCTCCCGGGAGAAAGACTACGAGCAGTACTTC
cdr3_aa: CASSSREKDYEQYF

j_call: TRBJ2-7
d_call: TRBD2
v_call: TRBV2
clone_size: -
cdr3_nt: TGTGCCAGCATCGGGACTAGCGGTTCCTACGAGCAGTACTTC
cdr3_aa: CASIGTSGSYEQYF

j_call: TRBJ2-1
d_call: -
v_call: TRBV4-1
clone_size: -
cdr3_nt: TGCGCCAGCAGCCAAGAGAGCTACAATGAGCAGTTCTTC
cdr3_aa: CASSQESYNEQFF

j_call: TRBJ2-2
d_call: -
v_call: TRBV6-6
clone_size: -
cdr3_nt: TGTGCCAGCAGTCTGCGCTCCGGGGAGCTGTTTTTT
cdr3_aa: CASSLRSGELFF

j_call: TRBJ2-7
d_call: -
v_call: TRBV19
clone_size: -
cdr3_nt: TGTGCCAGTAGTGTACACGGGAACGAGCAGTACTTC
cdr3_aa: CASSVHGNEQYF

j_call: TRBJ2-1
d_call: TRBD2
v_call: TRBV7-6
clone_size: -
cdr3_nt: TGTGCCAGCAGTTTCATAGCGGGAGCGGAAAATGAGCAGTTCTTC
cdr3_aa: CASSFIAGAENEQFF

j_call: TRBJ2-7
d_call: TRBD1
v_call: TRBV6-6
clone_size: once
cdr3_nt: TGTGCCAGCACCATCCAACAGGGGCAGTACGAGCAGTACTTC
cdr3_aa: CASTIQQGQYEQYF

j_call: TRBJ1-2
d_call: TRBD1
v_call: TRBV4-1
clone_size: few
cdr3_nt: TGCGCCAGCAGCCACACAGGGGGCGCCACCTATGGCTACACCTTC
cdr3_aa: CASSHTGGATYGYTF

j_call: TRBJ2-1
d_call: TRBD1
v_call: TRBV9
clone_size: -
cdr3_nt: TGTGCCAGCAGCGGGTCGGACAGGGTGTACAATGAGCAGTTCTTC
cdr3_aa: CASSGSDRVYNEQFF

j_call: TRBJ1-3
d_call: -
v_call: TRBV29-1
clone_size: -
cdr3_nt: TGCAGCGTTTGTGAGACCGCCTCTGGAAACACCATATATTTT
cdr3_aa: CSVCETASGNTIYF

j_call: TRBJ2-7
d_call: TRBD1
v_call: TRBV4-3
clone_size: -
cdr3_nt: TGCGCCAGCAGCCCGGCCCAAGGGGGCGCTGACTACGAGCAGTACTTC
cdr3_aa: CASSPAQGGADYEQYF